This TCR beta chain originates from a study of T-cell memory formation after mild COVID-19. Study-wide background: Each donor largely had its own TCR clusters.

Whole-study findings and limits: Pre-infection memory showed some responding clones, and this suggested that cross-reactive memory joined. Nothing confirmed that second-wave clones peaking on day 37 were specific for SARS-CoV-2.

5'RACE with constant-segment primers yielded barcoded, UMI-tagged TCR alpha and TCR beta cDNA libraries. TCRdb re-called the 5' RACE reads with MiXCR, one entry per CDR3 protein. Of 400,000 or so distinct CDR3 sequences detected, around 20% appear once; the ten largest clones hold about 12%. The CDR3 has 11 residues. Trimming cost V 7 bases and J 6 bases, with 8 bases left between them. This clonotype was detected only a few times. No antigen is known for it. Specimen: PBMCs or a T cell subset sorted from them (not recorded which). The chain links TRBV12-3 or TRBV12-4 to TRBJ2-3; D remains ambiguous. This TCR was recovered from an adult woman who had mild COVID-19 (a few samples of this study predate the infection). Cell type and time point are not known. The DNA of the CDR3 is TGTGCCAGCAATATGGGGGATACGCAGTATTTT. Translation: CASNMGDTQYF.